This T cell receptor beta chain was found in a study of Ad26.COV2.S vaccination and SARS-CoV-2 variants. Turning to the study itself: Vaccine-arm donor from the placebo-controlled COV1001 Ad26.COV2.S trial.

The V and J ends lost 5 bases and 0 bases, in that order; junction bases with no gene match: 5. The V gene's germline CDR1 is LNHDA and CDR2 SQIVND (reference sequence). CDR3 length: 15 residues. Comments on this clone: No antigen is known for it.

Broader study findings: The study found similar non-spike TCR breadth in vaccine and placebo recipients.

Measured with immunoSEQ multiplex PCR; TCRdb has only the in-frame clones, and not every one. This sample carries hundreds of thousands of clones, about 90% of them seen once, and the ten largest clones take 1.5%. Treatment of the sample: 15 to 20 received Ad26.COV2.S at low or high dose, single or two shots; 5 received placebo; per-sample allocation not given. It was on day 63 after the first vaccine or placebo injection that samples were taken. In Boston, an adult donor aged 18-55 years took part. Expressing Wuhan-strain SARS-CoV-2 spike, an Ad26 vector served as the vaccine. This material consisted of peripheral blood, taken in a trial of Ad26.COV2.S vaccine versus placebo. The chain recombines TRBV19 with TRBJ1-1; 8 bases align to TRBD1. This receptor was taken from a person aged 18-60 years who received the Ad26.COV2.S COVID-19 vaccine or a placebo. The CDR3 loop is CASSPQGAMNTEAFF. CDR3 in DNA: TGTGCCAGTAGTCCGCAGGGGGCTATGAACACTGAAGCTTTCTTT.